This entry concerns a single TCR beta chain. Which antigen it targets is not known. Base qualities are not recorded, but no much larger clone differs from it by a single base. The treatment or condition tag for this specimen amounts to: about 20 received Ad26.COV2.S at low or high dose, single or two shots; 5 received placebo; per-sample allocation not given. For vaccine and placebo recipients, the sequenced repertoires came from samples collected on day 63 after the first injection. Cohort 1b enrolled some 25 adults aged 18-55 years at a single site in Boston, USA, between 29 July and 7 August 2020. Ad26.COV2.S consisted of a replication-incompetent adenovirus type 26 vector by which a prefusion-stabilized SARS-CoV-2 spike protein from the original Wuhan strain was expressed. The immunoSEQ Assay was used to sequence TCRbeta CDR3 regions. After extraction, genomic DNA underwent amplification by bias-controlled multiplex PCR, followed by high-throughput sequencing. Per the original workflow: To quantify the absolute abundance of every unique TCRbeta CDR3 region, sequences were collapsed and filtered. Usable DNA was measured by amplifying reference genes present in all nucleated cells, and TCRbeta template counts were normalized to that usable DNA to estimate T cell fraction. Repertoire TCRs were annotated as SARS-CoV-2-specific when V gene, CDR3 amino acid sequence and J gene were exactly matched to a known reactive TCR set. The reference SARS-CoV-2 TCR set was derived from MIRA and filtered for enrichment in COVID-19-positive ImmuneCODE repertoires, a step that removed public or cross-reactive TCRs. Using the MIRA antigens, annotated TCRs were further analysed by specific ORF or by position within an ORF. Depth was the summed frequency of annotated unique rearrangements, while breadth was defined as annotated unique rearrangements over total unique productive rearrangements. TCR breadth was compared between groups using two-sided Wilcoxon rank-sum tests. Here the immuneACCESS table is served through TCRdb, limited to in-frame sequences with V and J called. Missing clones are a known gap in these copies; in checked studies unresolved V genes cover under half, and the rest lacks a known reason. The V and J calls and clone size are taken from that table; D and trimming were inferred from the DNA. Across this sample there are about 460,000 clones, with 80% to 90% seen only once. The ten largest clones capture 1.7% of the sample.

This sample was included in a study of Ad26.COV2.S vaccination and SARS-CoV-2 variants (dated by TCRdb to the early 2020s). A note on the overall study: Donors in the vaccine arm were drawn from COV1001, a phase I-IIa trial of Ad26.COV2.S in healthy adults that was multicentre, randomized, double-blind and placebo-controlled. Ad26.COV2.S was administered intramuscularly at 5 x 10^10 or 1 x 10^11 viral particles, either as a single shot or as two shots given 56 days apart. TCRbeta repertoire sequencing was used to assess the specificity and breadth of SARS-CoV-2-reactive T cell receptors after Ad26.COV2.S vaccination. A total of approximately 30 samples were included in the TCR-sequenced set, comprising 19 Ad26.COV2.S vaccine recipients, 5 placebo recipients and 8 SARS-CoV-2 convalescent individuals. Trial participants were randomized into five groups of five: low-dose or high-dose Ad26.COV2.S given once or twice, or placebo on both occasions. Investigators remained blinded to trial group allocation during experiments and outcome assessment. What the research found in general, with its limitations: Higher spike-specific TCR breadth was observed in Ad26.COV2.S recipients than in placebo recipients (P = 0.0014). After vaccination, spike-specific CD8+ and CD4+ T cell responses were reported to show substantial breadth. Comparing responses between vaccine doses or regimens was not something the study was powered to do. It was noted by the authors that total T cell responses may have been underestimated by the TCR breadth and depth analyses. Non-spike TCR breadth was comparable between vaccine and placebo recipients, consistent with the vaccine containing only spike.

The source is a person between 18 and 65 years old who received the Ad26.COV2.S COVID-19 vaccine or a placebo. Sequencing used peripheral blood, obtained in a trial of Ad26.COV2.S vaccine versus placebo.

The DNA is as follows: TGTGCCAGCAGTTACTACAGGGGAAACGGCTACACCTTC. Translated, this is CASSYYRGNGYTF. The sequence links TRBV6-5 to TRBJ1-2; TRBD1 matches 7 bases in the middle. Clipping removes 1 base from V and 8 bases from J, with 4 as the unmatched junction base count. The CDR3 holds 13 amino acids from the cysteine to the phenylalanine. The retained sequence is limited to the CDR3, 39 bases, with the frame set at the first base. The germline V gene sets CDR1 to MNHEY and CDR2 to SVGAGI.